This T cell receptor (beta chain) derives from a study of glioma-infiltrating T cells after dendritic cell vaccination. Study summary: Dendritic cell vaccination trial patients had either newly diagnosed or recurrent glioblastoma. At biweekly intervals, patients got three intradermal dendritic cell vaccine injections.

Study findings and constraints: Patients with more pretreatment TILs had longer time to progression and survival.

Details on this clone: The antigen remains undetermined.

The immunoSEQ assay amplified TCRB CDR3 from up to roughly 2 ug DNA. The protocol was immunoSEQ multiplex PCR, while the TCRdb copy is restricted to in-frame clones and leaves out a portion. The sample records 65,000 to 90,000 clones, more than 65% being singletons. This CDR3 has 14 residues. The germline V gene has CDR1 MNHEY and CDR2 SVGAGI. Trimming took off 5 bases at V and 8 bases at J, with 18 bases between the two ends. Sequenced here: blood, sampled before dendritic cell vaccination. The source of this sequence is a human donor with glioblastoma. The rearrangement joins TRBV6-5 to TRBJ1-2; D unclear. CDR3 bases: TGTGCCAGCAGTACGGATCCCTTTCGGAGGGGCTACACCTTC. This encodes CASSTDPFRRGYTF.